These 4 T cell receptor beta chains came from one sample sequenced in a study of T cell responses to AZD1222 COVID-19 vaccine. Profiling relied on immunoSEQ multiplex PCR, and the TCRdb table lists in-frame clones only, not all of them. The sample has about 99,000 clones, about 90% seen once. The sample here was peripheral blood, taken on day 0 of AZD1222 vaccination. Receptors originate from an adult in good health.

The V and J genes are TRBV12-3 or TRBV12-4 and TRBJ1-5; TRBD1 might be the D (6 bases). V gave up 6 bases and J gave up 6 bases, with 9 bases separating them. The CDR3 spans 12 residues. CDR3 coding DNA: TGTGCCAGCAGGGCAGGGGTTCAGCCCCAGCATTTT. It codes for CASRAGVQPQHF.

The chain uses TRBV27 and TRBJ1-6; the match to TRBD1 covers 12 bases. Germline CDR1 and CDR2: MNHEY and SMNVEV (reference sequence). V shed 5 bases and J 10 bases; nucleotides not matched to a gene: 6. The CDR3 extends over 15 amino acids. CDR3 in amino acids: CASSLGQGASSPLHF. For the CDR3, the DNA is TGTGCCAGCAGTCTGGGACAGGGGGCCTCCTCACCCCTCCACTTT.

The rearrangement links TRBV12-3 or TRBV12-4 to TRBJ2-5; D gene ambiguous. Trimming took 1 base from V and 3 from J, leaving 6 bases between them. The CDR3 spans 13 residues. Written as DNA, the CDR3 is TGTGCCAGCAGTTTAGGGGCGGAAGAGACCCAGTACTTC. Its protein is CASSLGAEETQYF.

This clone was counted a single time. The CDR3 reads CSAIDGTSYGYTF. The CDR3 region has the DNA TGCAGTGCTATTGATGGCACTTCTTATGGCTACACCTTC. The rearrangement links TRBV20-1 to TRBJ1-2; D unresolved. Between the trimmed V and J ends, which lost 4 bases and 5 bases, there was a span of 14 bases. Germline CDR1 and CDR2: DFQATT and SNEGSKA (reference sequence). The CDR3 runs 13 residues.